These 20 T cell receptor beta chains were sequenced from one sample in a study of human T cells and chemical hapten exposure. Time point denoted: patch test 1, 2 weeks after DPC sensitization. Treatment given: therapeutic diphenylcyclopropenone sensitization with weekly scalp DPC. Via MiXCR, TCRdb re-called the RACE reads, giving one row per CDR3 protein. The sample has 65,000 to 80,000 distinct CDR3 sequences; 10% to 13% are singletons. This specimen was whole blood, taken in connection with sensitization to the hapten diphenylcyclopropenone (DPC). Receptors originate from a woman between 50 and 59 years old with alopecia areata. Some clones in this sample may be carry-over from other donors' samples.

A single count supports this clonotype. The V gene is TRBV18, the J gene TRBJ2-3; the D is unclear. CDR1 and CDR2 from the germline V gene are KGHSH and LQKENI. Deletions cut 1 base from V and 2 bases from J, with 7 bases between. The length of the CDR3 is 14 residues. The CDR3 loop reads CASSPLELTDTQYF. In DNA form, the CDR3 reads TGTGCCAGCTCACCACTTGAGCTCACAGATACGCAGTATTTT.

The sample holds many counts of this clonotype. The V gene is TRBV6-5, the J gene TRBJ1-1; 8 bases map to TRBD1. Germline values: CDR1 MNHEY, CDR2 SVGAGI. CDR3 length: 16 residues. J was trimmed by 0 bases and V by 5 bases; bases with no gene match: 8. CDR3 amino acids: CASSRVTGVMNTEAFF. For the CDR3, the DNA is TGTGCCAGCAGTAGAGTGACAGGGGTAATGAACACTGAAGCTTTCTTT.

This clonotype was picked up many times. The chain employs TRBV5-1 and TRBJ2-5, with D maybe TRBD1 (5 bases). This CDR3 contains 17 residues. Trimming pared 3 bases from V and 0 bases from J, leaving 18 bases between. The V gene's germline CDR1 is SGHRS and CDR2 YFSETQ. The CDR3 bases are TGCGCCAGCAGCTCACCCCCCGACAGATTTGACCAAGAGACCCAGTACTTC. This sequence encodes CASSSPPDRFDQETQYF. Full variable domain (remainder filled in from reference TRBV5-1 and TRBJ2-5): KAGVTQTPRYLIKTRGQQVTLSCSPISGHRSVSWYQQTPGQGLQFLFEYFSETQRNKGNFPGRFSGRQFSNSRSEMNVSTLELGDSALYLCASSSPPDRFDQETQYFGPGTRLLVL.

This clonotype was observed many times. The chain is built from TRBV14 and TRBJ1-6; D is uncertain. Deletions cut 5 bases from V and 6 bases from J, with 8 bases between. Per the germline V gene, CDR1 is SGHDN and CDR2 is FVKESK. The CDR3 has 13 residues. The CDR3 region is CASSALPNSPLHF. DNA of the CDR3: TGTGCCAGCAGCGCGCTGCCTAATTCACCCCTCCACTTT.

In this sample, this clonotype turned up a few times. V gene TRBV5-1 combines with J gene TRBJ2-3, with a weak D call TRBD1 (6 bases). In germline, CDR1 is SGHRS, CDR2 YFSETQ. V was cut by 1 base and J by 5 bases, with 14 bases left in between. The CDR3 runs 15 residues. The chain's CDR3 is CASSLSPGDGDTQYF. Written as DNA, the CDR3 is TGCGCCAGCAGCTTGAGTCCAGGGGATGGAGATACGCAGTATTTT.

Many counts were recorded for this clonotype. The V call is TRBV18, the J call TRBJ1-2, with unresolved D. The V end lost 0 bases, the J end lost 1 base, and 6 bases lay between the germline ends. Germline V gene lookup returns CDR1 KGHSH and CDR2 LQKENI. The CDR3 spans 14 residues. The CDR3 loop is CASSPPDGNYGYTF. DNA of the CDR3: TGTGCCAGCTCACCACCGGACGGTAACTATGGCTACACCTTC.

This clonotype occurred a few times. The DNA of the CDR3 is TGTGCCAGCAGCTCTAGGTGGAGCTCCTACGAGCAGTACTTC. Protein: CASSSRWSSYEQYF. The V call is TRBV11-2, the J call TRBJ2-7, with unresolved D. Germline V gives CDR1 SGHAT, CDR2 FQNNGV. V dropped 4 bases and J dropped 0 bases, with 10 bases sitting between them. The CDR3 has 14 residues.

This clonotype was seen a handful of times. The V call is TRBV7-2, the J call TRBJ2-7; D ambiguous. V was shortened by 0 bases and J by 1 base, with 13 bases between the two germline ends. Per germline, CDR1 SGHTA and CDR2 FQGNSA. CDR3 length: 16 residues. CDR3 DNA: TGTGCCAGCAGCTTAGCCGCGTCGACGGCATCCTACGAGCAGTACTTC. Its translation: CASSLAASTASYEQYF.

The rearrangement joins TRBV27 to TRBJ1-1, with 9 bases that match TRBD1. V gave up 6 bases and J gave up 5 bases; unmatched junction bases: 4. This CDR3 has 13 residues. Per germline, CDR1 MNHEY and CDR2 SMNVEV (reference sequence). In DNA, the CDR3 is TGTGCCAGCAGGGGACAGGGTCGAACTGAAGCTTTCTTT. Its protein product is CASRGQGRTEAFF.

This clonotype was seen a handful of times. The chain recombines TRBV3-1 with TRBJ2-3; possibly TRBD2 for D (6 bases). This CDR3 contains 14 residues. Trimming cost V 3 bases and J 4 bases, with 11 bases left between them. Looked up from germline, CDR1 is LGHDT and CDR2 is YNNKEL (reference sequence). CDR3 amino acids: CASSHWGRPDTQYF. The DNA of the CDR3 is TGTGCCAGCAGCCACTGGGGGAGGCCAGATACGCAGTATTTT.

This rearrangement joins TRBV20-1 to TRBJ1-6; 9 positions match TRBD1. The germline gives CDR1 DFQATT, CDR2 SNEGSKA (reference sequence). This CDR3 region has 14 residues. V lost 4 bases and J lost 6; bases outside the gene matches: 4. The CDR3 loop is CSANNRGLNSPLHF. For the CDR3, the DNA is TGCAGTGCTAACAACAGGGGGCTTAATTCACCCCTCCACTTT.

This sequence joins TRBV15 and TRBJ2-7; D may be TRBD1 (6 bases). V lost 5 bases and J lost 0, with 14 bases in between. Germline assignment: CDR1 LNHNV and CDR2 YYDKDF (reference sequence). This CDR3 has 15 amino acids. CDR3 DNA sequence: TGTGCCACCAGCGCGGCAGGGGAATCCTCCTACGAGCAGTACTTC. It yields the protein CATSAAGESSYEQYF.

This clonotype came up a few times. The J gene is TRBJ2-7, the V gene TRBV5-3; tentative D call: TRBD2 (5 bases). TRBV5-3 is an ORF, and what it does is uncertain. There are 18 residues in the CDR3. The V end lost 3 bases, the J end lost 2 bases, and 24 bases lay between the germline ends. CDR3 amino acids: CARSSTRGGNGPTYEQYF. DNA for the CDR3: TGTGCCAGAAGCTCCACTCGGGGTGGGAATGGGCCGACCTACGAGCAGTACTTC.

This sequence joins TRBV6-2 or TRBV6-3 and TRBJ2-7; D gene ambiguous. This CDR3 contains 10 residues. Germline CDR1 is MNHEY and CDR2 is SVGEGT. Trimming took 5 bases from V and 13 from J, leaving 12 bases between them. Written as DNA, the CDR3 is TGTGCCAGCAGTGCCGGTCGGACCTACTTC. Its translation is CASSAGRTYF.

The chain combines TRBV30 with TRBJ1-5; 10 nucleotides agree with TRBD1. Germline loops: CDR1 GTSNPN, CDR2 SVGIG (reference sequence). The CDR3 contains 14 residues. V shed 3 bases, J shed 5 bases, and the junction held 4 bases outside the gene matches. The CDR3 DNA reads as TGTGCCTGGAGAGGACAGGGGGGTCATCAGCCCCAGCATTTT. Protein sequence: CAWRGQGGHQPQHF.

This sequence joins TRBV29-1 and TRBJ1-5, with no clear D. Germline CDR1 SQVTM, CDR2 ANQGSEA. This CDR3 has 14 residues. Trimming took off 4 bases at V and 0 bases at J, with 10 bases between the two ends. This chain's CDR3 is CSVGTDYSNQPQHF. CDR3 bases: TGCAGCGTTGGAACCGATTATAGCAATCAGCCCCAGCATTTT. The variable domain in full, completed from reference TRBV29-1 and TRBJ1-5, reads SAVISQKPSRDICQRGTSLTIQCQVDSQVTMMFWYRQQPGQSLTLIATANQGSEATYESGFVIDKFPISRPNLTFSTLTVSNMSPEDSSIYLCSVGTDYSNQPQHFGDGTRLSIL.

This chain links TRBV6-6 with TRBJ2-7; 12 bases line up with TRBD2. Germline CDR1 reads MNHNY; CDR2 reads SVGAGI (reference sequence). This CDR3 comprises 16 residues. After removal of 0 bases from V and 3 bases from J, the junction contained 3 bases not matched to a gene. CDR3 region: CASSYSTSGSNYEQYF. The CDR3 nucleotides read TGTGCCAGCAGTTACTCGACTAGCGGGAGCAACTACGAGCAGTACTTC.

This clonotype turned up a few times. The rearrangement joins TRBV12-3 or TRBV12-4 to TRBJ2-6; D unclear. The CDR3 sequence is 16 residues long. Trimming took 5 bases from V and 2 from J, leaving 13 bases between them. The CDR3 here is CASSPSQLAGANVLTF. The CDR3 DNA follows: TGTGCCAGCAGTCCGTCCCAGTTGGCTGGGGCCAACGTCCTGACTTTC.

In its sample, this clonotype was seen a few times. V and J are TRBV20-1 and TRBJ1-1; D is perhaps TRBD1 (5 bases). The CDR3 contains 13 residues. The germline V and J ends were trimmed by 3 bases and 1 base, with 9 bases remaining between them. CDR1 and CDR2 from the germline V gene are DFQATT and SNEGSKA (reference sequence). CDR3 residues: CSASSGGNTEAFF. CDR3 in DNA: TGCAGTGCTAGTTCGGGGGGGAACACTGAAGCTTTCTTT.

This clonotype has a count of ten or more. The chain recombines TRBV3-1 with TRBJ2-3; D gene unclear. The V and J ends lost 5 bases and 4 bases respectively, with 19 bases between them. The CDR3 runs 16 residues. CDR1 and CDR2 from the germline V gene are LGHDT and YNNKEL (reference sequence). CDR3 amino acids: CASSKEELDTSDTQYF. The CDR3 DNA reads TGTGCCAGCAGCAAGGAAGAGTTAGATACATCAGATACGCAGTATTTT.